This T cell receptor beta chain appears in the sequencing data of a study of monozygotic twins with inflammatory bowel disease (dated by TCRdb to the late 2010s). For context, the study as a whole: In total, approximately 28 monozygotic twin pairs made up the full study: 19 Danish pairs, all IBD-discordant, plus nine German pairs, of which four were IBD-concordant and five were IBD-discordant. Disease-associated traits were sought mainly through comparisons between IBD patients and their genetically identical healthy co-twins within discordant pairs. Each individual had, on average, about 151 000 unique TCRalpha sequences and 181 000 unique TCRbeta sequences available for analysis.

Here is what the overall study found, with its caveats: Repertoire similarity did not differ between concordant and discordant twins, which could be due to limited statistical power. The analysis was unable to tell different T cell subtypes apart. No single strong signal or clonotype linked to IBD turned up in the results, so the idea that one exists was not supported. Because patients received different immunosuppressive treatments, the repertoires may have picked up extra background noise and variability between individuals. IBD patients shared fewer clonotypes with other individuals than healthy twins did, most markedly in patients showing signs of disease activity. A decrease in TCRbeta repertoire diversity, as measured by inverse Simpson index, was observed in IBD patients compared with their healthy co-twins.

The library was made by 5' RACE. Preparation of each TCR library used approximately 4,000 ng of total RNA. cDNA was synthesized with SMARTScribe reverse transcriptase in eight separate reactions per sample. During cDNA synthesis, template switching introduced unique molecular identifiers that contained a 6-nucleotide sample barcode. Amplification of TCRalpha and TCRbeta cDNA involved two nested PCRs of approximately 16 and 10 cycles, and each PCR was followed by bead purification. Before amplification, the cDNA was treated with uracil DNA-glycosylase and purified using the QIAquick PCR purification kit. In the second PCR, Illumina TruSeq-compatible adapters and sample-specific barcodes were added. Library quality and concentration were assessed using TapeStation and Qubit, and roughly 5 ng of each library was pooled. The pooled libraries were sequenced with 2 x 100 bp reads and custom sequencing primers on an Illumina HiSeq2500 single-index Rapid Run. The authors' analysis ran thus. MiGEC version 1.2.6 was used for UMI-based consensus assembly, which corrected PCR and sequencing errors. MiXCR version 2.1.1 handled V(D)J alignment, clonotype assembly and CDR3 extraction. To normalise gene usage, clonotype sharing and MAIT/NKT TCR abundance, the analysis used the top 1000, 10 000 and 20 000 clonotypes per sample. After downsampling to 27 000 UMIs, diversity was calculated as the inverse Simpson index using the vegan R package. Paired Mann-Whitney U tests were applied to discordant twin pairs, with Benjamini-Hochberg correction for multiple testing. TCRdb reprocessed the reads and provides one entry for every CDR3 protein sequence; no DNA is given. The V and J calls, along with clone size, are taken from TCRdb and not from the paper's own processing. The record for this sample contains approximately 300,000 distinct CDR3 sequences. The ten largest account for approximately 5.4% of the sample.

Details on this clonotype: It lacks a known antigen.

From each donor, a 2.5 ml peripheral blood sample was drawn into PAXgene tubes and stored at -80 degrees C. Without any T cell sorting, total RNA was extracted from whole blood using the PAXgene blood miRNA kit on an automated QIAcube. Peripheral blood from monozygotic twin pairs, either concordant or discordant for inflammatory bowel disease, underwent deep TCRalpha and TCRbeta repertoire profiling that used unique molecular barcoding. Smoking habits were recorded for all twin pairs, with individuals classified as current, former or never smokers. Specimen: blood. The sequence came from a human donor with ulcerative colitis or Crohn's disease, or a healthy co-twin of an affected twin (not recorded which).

The CDR3 amino acid sequence is: CASSPTGTQETQYF. This chain joins TRBV18 to TRBJ2-5. Reading the germline V gene gives CDR1 KGHSH and CDR2 LQKENI. Taken from cysteine to phenylalanine, the CDR3 has 14 residues. No DNA accompanies this entry.